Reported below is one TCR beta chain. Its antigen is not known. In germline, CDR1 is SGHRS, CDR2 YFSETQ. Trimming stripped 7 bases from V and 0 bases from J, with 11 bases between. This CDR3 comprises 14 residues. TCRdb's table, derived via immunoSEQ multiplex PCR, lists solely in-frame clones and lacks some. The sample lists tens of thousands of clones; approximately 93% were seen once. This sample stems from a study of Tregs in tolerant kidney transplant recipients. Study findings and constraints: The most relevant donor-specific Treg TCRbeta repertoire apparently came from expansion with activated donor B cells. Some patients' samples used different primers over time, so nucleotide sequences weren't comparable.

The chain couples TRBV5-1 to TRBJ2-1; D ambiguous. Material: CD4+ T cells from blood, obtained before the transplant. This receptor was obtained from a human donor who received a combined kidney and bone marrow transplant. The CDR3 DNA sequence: TGCGCCAGCGGCAGGTCCGCCTCCTACAATGAGCAGTTCTTC. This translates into CASGRSASYNEQFF.